Below are 28 T cell receptor beta chains sequenced from a single sample in a study of tumor and adjacent non-tumor tissue in lung cancer. Three rounds of nested PCR, following a modified ARM-PCR protocol, produced the TCRbeta library. Via MiXCR, TCRdb re-called the multiplex PCR reads, giving one row per CDR3 protein. The data hold approximately 90,000 distinct CDR3 sequences, with roughly three fifths observed a single time. The template was RNA from unsorted bulk tissue. The sequenced sample was lung tumor tissue. The receptors stem from a man aged 65 to 85 with non-small cell lung cancer.

Only a few counts were recorded for this clonotype. The V call is TRBV7-3, the J call TRBJ2-2; 7 positions match TRBD1. Germline trimming cut 4 bases from V and 6 bases from J; bases unmatched to any gene: 5. The germline CDR1 and CDR2 sequences are SGHTA and FQGTGA. The CDR3 covers 14 residues. The CDR3: CASSSLTGPGELFF. CDR3 DNA sequence: TGTGCCAGCAGCTCATTGACAGGGCCCGGGGAGCTGTTTTTT.

With regard to this clonotype: Relative to the germline gene, one junction end is altered; a read error may explain this. V is TRBV30 and J is TRBJ1-1; D remains ambiguous. Germline values: CDR1 GTSNPN, CDR2 SVGIG (reference sequence). CDR3 size: 14 residues. The CDR3 nucleotides read TGTGCCAGGAGTGTACACACAAGGAACACTGAAGCTTTCTTT. Translating it yields CARSVHTRNTEAFF.

The chain recombines TRBV6-1 with TRBJ1-2; perhaps TRBD1 as D (5 bases). The CDR3 totals 15 residues. V lost 6 bases and J lost 4, with 18 bases in between. In germline, CDR1 is MNHNS, CDR2 SASEGT. In nucleotides, the CDR3 is TGTGCCAGCAGGGGAGTCGGGGGATCAACCTATGGCTACACCTTC. Protein: CASRGVGGSTYGYTF.

This clonotype ranks as medium-sized. The J gene is TRBJ2-1, the V gene TRBV11-2, with a weak D call TRBD2 (6 bases). From germline, CDR1 is SGHAT and CDR2 FQNNGV. V lost 3 bases and J 7 bases, leaving 13 bases between the germline ends. The CDR3 spans 14 residues. The CDR3: CASSLLSGRNEQFF. The DNA for the CDR3 is TGTGCCAGCAGCTTGTTATCGGGGAGGAATGAGCAGTTCTTC.

This clonotype was detected ten times or more. The gene calls are TRBV12-3 or TRBV12-4 and TRBJ1-6; D is undetermined. This CDR3 has 14 residues. V gave up 3 bases and J gave up 7 bases, with 10 bases separating them. In DNA form, the CDR3 reads TGTGCCAGCAGTTTCGGCAAGCTCAATTCACCCCTCCACTTT. This translates into CASSFGKLNSPLHF.

About this clonotype: The junction shows a germline mismatch at one end, possibly a read error. The chain uses TRBV14 and TRBJ2-5; D not certain. CDR1 and CDR2 from the germline V gene are SGHDN and FVKESK. This CDR3 has 12 residues. CDR3 protein: CTSSPTRWTQYF. Here the CDR3 DNA reads TGTACCAGTAGCCCCACCAGGTGGACCCAGTACTTC.

With regard to this clonotype: Its ends do not fully match the called genes, so a read error is possible. J is TRBJ1-6 and V is TRBV11-2; D not resolved. This CDR3 has 18 residues. CDR1 SGHAT and CDR2 FQNNGV come from the germline V gene. The CDR3 spells CVSSLVGGTTSYNSPIHF. In nucleotides, the CDR3 is TGTGTCAGCAGCTTAGTCGGAGGAACCACCTCCTATAATTCACCCATCCACTTT.

This rearrangement joins TRBV11-2 to TRBJ2-1, with a possible D match to TRBD1 (6 bases). This CDR3 spans 15 amino acids. V lost 6 bases and J 4 bases, leaving 16 bases between the germline ends. Germline V gives CDR1 SGHAT, CDR2 FQNNGV. The CDR3 protein is CASRAWTAYYNEQFF. The CDR3 DNA reads as TGTGCCAGCAGGGCTTGGACAGCCTATTACAATGAGCAGTTCTTC. Full variable domain (outside the CDR3, taken from reference TRBV11-2 and TRBJ2-1): EAGVAQSPRYKIIEKRQSVAFWCNPISGHATLYWYQQILGQGPKLLIQFQNNGVVDDSQLPKDRFSAERLKGVDSTLKIQPAKLEDSAVYLCASRAWTAYYNEQFFGPGTRLTVL.

This clonotype was seen at least ten times. The genes are TRBV5-6 and TRBJ1-6; tentatively, D is TRBD1 (6 bases). V was clipped by 1 base and J by 5 bases, with 7 bases between them. Per germline, CDR1 SGHDT and CDR2 YYEEEE. The CDR3 covers 14 residues. CDR3 DNA: TGTGCCAGCAGCTTGACAGGGAATAATTCACCCCTCCACTTT. Protein sequence: CASSLTGNNSPLHF.

With regard to this clonotype: A much bigger clone sits one base away, suggesting this may be a read error. The chain has TRBV29-1 and TRBJ2-7, with a possible D match to TRBD2 (5 bases). The germline gives CDR1 SQVTM, CDR2 ANQGSEA. Trimming removed 5 bases from V and 7 bases from J, with 15 bases in between. The CDR3 runs to 12 residues. The CDR3 region has the DNA TGCAGCGTTAGTCCATGGACTCGAGAGCAGTACTTC. Protein product: CSVSPWTREQYF.

J is TRBJ2-1 and V is TRBV5-1, with a tentative D call TRBD2 (6 bases). The CDR3 length is 16 residues. CDR1 is SGHRS, CDR2 YFSETQ, per germline. The V end was cut by 0 bases, the J end by 11 bases, with 21 bases between. CDR3 DNA: TGCGCCAGCAGCTTGGCGGTAGTGGGAGGAAAAAATAAGCAGTTCTTC. This translates into CASSLAVVGGKNKQFF.

About this clonotype itself: A much larger clone sits a single nucleotide away, making a read error possible. DNA for the CDR3: TGCAGCGTTGTTTTCGGGGGTAGCAATCGGCCCCAGCATTTT. It encodes CSVVFGGSNRPQHF. V usage is TRBV29-1 and J usage is TRBJ1-5, with D possibly matching TRBD1 (5 bases). The CDR3 is 14 residues long. In germline, CDR1 is SQVTM, CDR2 ANQGSEA.

The CDR3 DNA follows: TGTGCCAGCAGCCAACTAGTGGGAGTCGGCCACACCTTC. Translation gives CASSQLVGVGHTF. The chain links TRBV16 to TRBJ1-2; D not certain. V lost 2 bases and J lost 12, with 16 bases in between. The CDR3 covers 13 residues. Per the germline V gene, CDR1 is KGHSY and CDR2 is FQNENV.

The genes are TRBV11-1 and TRBJ2-5; D not certain. V lost 5 bases and J lost 2, with 12 bases in between. Germline V lookup: CDR1 SGHAT, CDR2 FQDESV (reference sequence). The CDR3 length is 14 residues. In DNA, the CDR3 is TGTGCCAGCAGCACAGCCACTAAGCAAGAGACCCAGTACTTC. It specifies CASSTATKQETQYF.

Regarding this clonotype: This may stem from a read error, because a much larger clone lies one nucleotide away. V and J are TRBV12-3 or TRBV12-4 and TRBJ1-2; 11 bases are a match to TRBD1. There are 14 residues in the CDR3. J lost 7 bases, V lost 8 bases, and 9 bases had no gene match. The CDR3 region is CASGPRTGGFGYTF. CDR3 nucleotides: TGTGCCAGCGGTCCTCGGACAGGGGGCTTTGGCTACACCTTC.

Note on this clonotype: This may arise from a read error, as a much more abundant clone is one base away. J is TRBJ2-1 and V is TRBV9; weak D call: TRBD2 (5 bases). Germline lookup yields CDR1 SGDLS and CDR2 YYNGEE. The CDR3 has 15 amino acids. CDR3 in amino acids: CASSVSGSSYHEQFF. The CDR3 nucleotides read TGTGCCAGCAGCGTAAGCGGAAGCTCCTACCATGAGCAGTTCTTC.

In the case of this clonotype: A read error may produce the germline difference seen at one junction end. The J gene is TRBJ2-2, the V gene TRBV30, with 8 nucleotides matching TRBD1. Germline V CDR1 and CDR2: GTSNPN, SVGIG (reference sequence). The CDR3 is 15 residues long. The CDR3 loop is CAWSVSDREVGGLFF. DNA of the CDR3: TGTGCCTGGAGTGTATCGGACAGGGAGGTCGGGGGGCTGTTTTTT.

Comments on this clonotype: The CDR3 ends on some other residue instead of the conserved phenylalanine or tryptophan, so this is likely a read error. The limits of the CDR3 on the DNA are not certain, so only TCRdb's listed CDR3 is given. The chain uses TRBV11-2 and TRBJ2-7. In germline, CDR1 is SGHAT, CDR2 FQNNGV. The CDR3 is 13 amino acids in total, end residues counted. The CDR3: CASSSTPAYELYL.

On this clonotype itself: A junction boundary mismatches the germline segment, possibly from a read error. The chain is built from TRBV29-1 and TRBJ2-6, with D unclear. The CDR3 is 14 amino acids. Germline assignment: CDR1 SQVTM and CDR2 ANQGSEA. The CDR3 loop reads CSVDVSSGVNILTF. The CDR3 nucleotides are TGCAGCGTTGACGTGAGCTCTGGGGTCAACATCCTGACTTTC.

Concerning this clonotype: One end of the junction does not line up with germline, which may come from a read error. The V and J genes are TRBV11-2 and TRBJ2-5; D possibly corresponds to TRBD1 (6 bases). This CDR3 region has 14 residues. Germline loops: CDR1 SGHAT, CDR2 FQNNGV. Written as DNA, the CDR3 is TGTGCCACCAGCCCTAGACAGGCGAAAGAGACCCAGTGTTTC. Amino acids: CATSPRQAKETQCF.

A note on this clonotype: Its ends do not fully match the called genes, so a read error is possible. This chain links TRBV10-3 with TRBJ2-3, with D uncertain. CDR1 ENHRY and CDR2 SYGVKD come from the germline V gene. The CDR3 spans 13 residues. The CDR3 coding sequence is TGTGCCATAAGTGCCACTAGCACAGATACGCAGTATTTT. It yields the protein CAISATSTDTQYF.

At least ten counts were recorded for this clonotype. This chain joins TRBV11-1 and TRBJ1-5; 8 bases line up with TRBD1. V gave up 1 base and J gave up 3 bases; unmatched junction bases: 2. The CDR3 spans 15 residues. Germline V gene lookup returns CDR1 SGHAT and CDR2 FQDESV (reference sequence). Written as DNA, the CDR3 is TGTGCCAGCAGCTTAGGGACAGGGACCAATCAGCCCCAGCATTTT. Its translation is CASSLGTGTNQPQHF. Combining the CDR3 with reference TRBV11-1 and TRBJ1-5 gives the whole variable domain EAEVAQSPRYKITEKSQAVAFWCDPISGHATLYWYRQILGQGPELLVQFQDESVVDDSQLPKDRFSAERLKGVDSTLKIQPAELGDSAMYLCASSLGTGTNQPQHFGDGTRLSIL.

This clonotype was found once. The junction shows a germline mismatch at one end, possibly a read error. The gene calls are TRBV6-5 and TRBJ2-1; D may correspond to TRBD1 or TRBD2 (6 bases each). CDR3 length: 14 amino acids. Germline CDR1 MNHEY, CDR2 SVGAGI. The CDR3 DNA reads as TGTGCCATCCGACAGTGGGGGGCCTACTATGAGCGGTTCTTC. Translating gives CAIRQWGAYYERFF.

This clonotype was seen a few times. A read error may explain this, as a much larger clone is one base away. This sequence joins TRBV4-1 and TRBJ2-1; TRBD2 matches 7 bases. The CDR3 loop spans 16 amino acids. Germline lookup yields CDR1 MGHRA and CDR2 YSYEKL. This CDR3 is CASSRTAGRTYNEQLF. DNA of the CDR3: TGCGCCAGCAGCCGCACAGCGGGAAGGACCTACAATGAGCAGCTCTTC.

This clonotype was seen a few times. J is TRBJ2-5 and V is TRBV20-1; a possible D gene is TRBD2 (5 bases). V lost 2 bases, J lost 9 bases, and 25 bases lay in between. CDR3 length: 16 amino acids. The germline V gene encodes CDR1 DFQATT and CDR2 SNEGSKA (reference sequence). The CDR3 loop reads CSARRHRQDFHEAQYF. DNA of the CDR3: TGCAGTGCTAGACGTCATCGGCAGGACTTTCATGAGGCCCAGTACTTC.

A note on this clonotype: The missing conserved phenylalanine or tryptophan at the end of this CDR3 makes a read error likely. V gene TRBV6-2 or TRBV6-3 combines with J gene TRBJ2-7; no clear D gene. This CDR3 has 15 amino acids. Trimming took off 7 bases at V and 8 bases at J, with 24 bases between the two ends. Germline CDR1 reads MNHEY; CDR2 reads SVGEGT. The CDR3, as DNA: TGTGCCAGCATGCAGACGATACCCATACGGTCCCAGCAGTACCTC. The encoded protein is CASMQTIPIRSQQYL.

To note about this clonotype: The final CDR3 position lacks the conserved phenylalanine or tryptophan, pointing to a likely read error. The V and J genes are TRBV11-2 and TRBJ2-7; perhaps TRBD2 as D (6 bases). V was trimmed by 5 bases and J by 3 bases, leaving 14 bases between them. Germline V gene data show CDR1 as SGHAT and CDR2 as FQNNGV. CDR3 length equals 14 residues. The CDR3 here is CASSVLAVGYEQYY. Here the CDR3 DNA reads TGTGCCAGCAGCGTCTTAGCGGTAGGCTACGAGCAGTACTAC.

As to this clonotype: The junction does not match germline at one end; this may be a read error. The chain recombines TRBV11-2 with TRBJ2-3, with a possible D match to TRBD2 (6 bases). The CDR3 extends over 16 amino acids. CDR1 is SGHAT, CDR2 FQNNGV, per germline. The CDR3 nucleotides read TGTGCCGGCAGCATGGAGGGACCGGGCTACTGGAACACGCAGTATTTT. Amino acid sequence: CAGSMEGPGYWNTQYF.